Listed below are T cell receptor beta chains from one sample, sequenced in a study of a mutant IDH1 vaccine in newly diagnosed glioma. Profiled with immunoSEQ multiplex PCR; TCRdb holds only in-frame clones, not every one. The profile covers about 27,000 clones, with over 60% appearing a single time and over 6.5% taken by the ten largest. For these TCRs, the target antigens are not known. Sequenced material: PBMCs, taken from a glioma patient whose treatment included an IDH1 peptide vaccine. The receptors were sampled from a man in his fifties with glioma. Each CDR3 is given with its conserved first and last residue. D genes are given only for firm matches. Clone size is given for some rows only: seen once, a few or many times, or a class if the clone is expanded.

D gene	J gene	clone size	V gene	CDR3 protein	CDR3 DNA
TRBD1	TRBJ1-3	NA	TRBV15	CATSRRTGTVGNTIYF	TGTGCCACCAGCAGGAGAACGGGGACAGTTGGAAACACCATATATTTT
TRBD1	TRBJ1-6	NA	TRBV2	CASNRGSSPLHF	TGTGCCAGCAACAGGGGGAGTTCACCCCTCCACTTT
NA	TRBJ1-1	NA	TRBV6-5	CASINEGVSTEAFF	TGTGCCAGCATTAACGAGGGTGTGAGCACTGAAGCTTTCTTT
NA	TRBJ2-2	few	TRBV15	CATSRDASETAGELFF	TGTGCCACCAGCAGAGATGCGTCAGAAACGGCCGGGGAGCTGTTTTTT
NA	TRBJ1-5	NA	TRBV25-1	CASRSWGRELQPQHF	TGTGCCAGCAGATCCTGGGGACGAGAGTTGCAGCCCCAGCATTTT
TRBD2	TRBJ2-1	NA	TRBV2	CASSQGSGGSGEQFF	TGTGCCAGCAGTCAGGGTAGCGGGGGATCCGGTGAGCAGTTCTTC
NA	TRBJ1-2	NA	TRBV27	CASSQNRAYGYTF	TGTGCCAGCAGCCAAAACAGGGCCTATGGCTACACCTTC
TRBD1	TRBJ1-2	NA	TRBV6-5	CATLGQAVYGYTF	TGTGCCACCCTAGGACAGGCTGTCTATGGCTACACCTTC
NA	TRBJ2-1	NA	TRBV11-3	CASSSLSRGGYNEQFF	TGTGCCAGCAGTAGCTTGTCCAGGGGCGGCTACAATGAGCAGTTCTTC
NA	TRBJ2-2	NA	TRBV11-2	CASSPGSTGELFF	TGTGCCAGCAGCCCAGGGAGCACCGGGGAGCTGTTTTTT